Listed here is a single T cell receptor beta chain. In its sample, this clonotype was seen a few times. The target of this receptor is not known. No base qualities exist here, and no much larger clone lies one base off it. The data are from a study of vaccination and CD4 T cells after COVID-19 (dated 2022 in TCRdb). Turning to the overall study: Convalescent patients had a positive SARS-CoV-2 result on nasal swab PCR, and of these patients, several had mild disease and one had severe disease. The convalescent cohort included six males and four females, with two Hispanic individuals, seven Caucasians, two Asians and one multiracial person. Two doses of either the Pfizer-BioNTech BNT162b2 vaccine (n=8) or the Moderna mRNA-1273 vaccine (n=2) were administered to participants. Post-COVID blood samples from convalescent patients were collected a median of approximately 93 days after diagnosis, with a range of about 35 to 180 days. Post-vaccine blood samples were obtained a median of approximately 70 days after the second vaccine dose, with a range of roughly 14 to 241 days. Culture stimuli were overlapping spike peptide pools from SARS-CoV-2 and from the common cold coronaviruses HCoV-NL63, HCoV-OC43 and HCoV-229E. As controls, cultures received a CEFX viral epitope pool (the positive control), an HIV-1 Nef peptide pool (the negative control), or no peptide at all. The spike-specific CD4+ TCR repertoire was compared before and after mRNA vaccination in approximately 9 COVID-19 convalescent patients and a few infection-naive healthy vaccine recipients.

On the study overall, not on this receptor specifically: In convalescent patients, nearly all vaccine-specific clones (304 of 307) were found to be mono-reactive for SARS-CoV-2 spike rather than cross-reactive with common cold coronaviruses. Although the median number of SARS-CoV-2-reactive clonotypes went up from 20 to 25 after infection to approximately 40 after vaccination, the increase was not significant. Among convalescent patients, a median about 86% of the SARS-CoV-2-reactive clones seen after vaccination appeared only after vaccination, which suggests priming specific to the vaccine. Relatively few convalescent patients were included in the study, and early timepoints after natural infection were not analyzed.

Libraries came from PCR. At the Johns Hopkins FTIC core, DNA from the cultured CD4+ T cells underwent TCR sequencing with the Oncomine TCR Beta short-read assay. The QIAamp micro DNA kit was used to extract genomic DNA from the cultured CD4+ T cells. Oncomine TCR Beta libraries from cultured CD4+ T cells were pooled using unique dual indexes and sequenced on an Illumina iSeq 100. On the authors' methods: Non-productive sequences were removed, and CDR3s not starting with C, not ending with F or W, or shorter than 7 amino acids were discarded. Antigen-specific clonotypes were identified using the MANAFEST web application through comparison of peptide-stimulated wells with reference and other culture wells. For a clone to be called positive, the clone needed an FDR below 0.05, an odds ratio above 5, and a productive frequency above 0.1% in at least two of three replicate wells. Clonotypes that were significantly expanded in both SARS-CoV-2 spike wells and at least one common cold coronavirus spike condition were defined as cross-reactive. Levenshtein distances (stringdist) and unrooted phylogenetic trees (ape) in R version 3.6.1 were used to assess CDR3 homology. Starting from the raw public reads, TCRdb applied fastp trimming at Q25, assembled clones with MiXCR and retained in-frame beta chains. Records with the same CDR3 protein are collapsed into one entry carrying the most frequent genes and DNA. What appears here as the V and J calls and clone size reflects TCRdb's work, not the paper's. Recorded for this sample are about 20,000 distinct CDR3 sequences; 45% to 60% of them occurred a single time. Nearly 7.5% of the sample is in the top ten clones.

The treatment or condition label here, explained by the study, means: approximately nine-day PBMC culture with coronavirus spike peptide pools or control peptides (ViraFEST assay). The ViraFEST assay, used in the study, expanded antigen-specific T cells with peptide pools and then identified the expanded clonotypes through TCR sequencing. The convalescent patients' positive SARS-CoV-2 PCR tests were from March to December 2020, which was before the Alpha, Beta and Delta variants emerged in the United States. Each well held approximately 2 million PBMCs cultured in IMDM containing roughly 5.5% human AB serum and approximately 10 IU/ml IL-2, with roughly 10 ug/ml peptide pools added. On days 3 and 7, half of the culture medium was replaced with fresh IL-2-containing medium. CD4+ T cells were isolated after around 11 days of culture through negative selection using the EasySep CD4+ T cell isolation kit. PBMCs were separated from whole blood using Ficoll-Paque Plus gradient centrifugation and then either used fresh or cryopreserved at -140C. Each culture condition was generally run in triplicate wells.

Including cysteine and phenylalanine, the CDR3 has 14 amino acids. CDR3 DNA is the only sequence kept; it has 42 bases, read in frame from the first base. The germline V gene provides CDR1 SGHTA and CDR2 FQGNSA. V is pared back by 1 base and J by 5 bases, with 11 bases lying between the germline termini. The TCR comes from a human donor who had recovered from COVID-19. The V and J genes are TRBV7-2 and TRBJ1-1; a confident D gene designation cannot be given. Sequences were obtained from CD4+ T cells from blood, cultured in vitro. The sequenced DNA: TGTGCCAGCAGCTTAGGACGGATGAGGACTGAAGCTTTCTTT. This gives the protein CASSLGRMRTEAFF.